The 13 T cell receptor beta chains presented below share a single source sample, sequenced in a study of beta chain features in type 1 diabetes. Study-level results: Moderately but significantly shorter TCRB CDR3s were found in Type 1 diabetes patients in all four CD4+ subsets.

These receptors have no identified antigens. Isolated RNA was reverse transcribed in full, so expressed TCRB transcripts were sequenced. This table comes from immunoSEQ multiplex PCR, and its TCRdb copy is limited to in-frame clones, with some not included. The sample has hundreds of thousands of clones; approximately 10% are singletons. Sequenced input: naive CD4+ T cells from blood. The receptors were sampled from a man younger than 40 with type 1 diabetes.

The gene calls are TRBV4-3 and TRBJ1-2; D not certain. The CDR3 has 13 amino acids. Trimming pared 3 bases from V and 4 bases from J, leaving 9 bases between. The germline V gene has CDR1 LGHNA and CDR2 YSLEER. The CDR3 region is CASSHPGFYGYTF. DNA for the CDR3: TGCGCCAGCAGCCACCCCGGGTTCTATGGCTACACCTTC.

The CDR3 DNA sequence: TGTGCCAGCAGCTTACCAGGGTTCCAAGAGACCCAGTACTTC. Translated, it gives CASSLPGFQETQYF. This chain connects TRBV7-2 to TRBJ2-5, with D perhaps TRBD1 (5 bases). V was pared by 2 bases and J by 1 base, with 8 bases between. Germline CDR1 and CDR2: SGHTA and FQGNSA. The CDR3 sequence is 14 residues long. Together with reference TRBV7-2 and TRBJ2-5, the CDR3 gives the full variable domain: GAGVSQSPSNKVTEKGKDVELRCDPISGHTALYWYRQSLGQGLEFLIYFQGNSAPDKSGLPSDRFSAERTGGSVSTLTIQRTQQEDSAVYLCASSLPGFQETQYFGPGTRLLVL.

This chain links TRBV4-3 with TRBJ2-2; TRBD2 agrees at 7 bases. Germline V CDR1 and CDR2: LGHNA, YSLEER. This CDR3 has 18 residues. V shed 0 bases, J shed 1 base, and the junction held 8 bases outside the gene matches. The DNA for the CDR3 is TGCGCCAGCAGCCAAGATCTAGGTAGCGGGCTGAACACCGGGGAGCTGTTTTTT. Protein sequence: CASSQDLGSGLNTGELFF.

In its sample, this clone was seen a few times. The J gene is TRBJ2-6, the V gene TRBV11-2; TRBD2 might be the D (5 bases). V lost 5 bases and J lost 3, with 11 bases in between. There are 15 residues in the CDR3. Per germline, CDR1 SGHAT and CDR2 FQNNGV. The CDR3 reads CASSGMRDGANVLTF. Written as DNA, the CDR3 is TGTGCCAGCAGCGGTATGAGGGATGGGGCCAACGTCCTGACTTTC.

J is TRBJ1-4 and V is TRBV18, with D hard to call. The V gene's germline CDR1 is KGHSH and CDR2 LQKENI. Trimming removed 2 bases from V and 4 bases from J, with 14 bases in between. The CDR3 runs to 16 residues. The CDR3 spells CASSPRAGVFNEKLFF. The DNA of the CDR3 is TGTGCCAGCTCACCAAGAGCAGGCGTCTTTAATGAAAAACTGTTTTTT.

This clone was counted a few times. This sequence joins TRBV9 and TRBJ1-5, with no clear D. The CDR3 has 16 residues. The V end lost 2 bases, the J end lost 0 bases, and 12 bases lay between the germline ends. The germline V gene encodes CDR1 SGDLS and CDR2 YYNGEE. The CDR3 nucleotides read TGTGCCAGCAGCGTGGGTCGGGAATATAGCAATCAGCCCCAGCATTTT. Protein product: CASSVGREYSNQPQHF.

The genes are TRBV28 and TRBJ1-1; D is unclear. CDR1 is MDHEN and CDR2 is SYDVKM in the germline V gene. Trimming removed 7 bases at V and 0 bases at J, with 12 bases between. This CDR3 is 14 amino acids long. The CDR3 reads CASTTSGMNTEAFF. The CDR3 coding sequence is TGTGCCAGCACGACCTCAGGAATGAACACTGAAGCTTTCTTT.

This clone has just a few counts. The V call is TRBV18, the J call TRBJ1-1; 9 bases align to TRBD1. Germline CDR1 reads KGHSH; CDR2 reads LQKENI. Unmatched junction bases numbered 9, after V lost 2 bases and J lost 5 bases. The CDR3 loop spans 16 amino acids. As DNA, the CDR3 is TGTGCCAGCTCACCAGCGTCCACAGGGGGCCGTACTGAAGCTTTCTTT. This encodes CASSPASTGGRTEAFF.

The chain couples TRBV19 to TRBJ2-7; 7 bases fit TRBD1. CDR3 length equals 13 residues. V shed 6 bases, J shed 9 bases, and the junction held 11 bases outside the gene matches. Per the germline V gene, CDR1 is LNHDA and CDR2 is SQIVND (reference sequence). DNA of the CDR3: TGTGCCAGTAGAAGGGACAGTGATTTCCTGCAGTACTTC. It yields the protein CASRRDSDFLQYF.

This clone appeared a few times. This chain uses TRBV29-1 with TRBJ1-1; D not certain. Germline CDR1 is SQVTM and CDR2 is ANQGSEA. CDR3 length: 11 amino acids. Trimming took off 7 bases at V and 2 bases at J, with 8 bases between the two ends. Written as DNA, the CDR3 is TGCAGCGCTAACAGAAACACTGAAGCTTTCTTT. It translates to CSANRNTEAFF.

This clone appeared a few times. The genes are TRBV18 and TRBJ1-1, with TRBD1 as a possible D gene (6 bases). This CDR3 comprises 12 residues. Looked up from germline, CDR1 is KGHSH and CDR2 is LQKENI. Trimming took off 6 bases at V and 8 bases at J, with 13 bases between the two ends. The CDR3 reads CASSPDSSEAFF. As DNA, the CDR3 is TGTGCCAGCTCTCCGGACAGTTCAGAAGCTTTCTTT.

The V call is TRBV29-1, the J call TRBJ2-7; D is possibly TRBD2 (6 bases). The germline CDR1 and CDR2 sequences are SQVTM and ANQGSEA. The CDR3 extends over 14 amino acids. V lost 0 bases and J lost 6, with 15 bases in between. The CDR3 reads CSVEDRLGGGEQYF. The CDR3 bases are TGCAGCGTTGAAGATAGGCTGGGGGGAGGCGAGCAGTACTTC.

The chain's CDR3 is CASSPGIRAGEQYF. The CDR3, as DNA: TGTGCCAGCAGCCCCGGGATCCGAGCGGGAGAGCAGTACTTC. The chain links TRBV9 to TRBJ2-7; 7 nucleotides align to TRBD2. CDR1 is SGDLS, CDR2 YYNGEE, per germline. V lost 4 bases and J lost 7; bases outside the gene matches: 11. The CDR3 runs to 14 residues.